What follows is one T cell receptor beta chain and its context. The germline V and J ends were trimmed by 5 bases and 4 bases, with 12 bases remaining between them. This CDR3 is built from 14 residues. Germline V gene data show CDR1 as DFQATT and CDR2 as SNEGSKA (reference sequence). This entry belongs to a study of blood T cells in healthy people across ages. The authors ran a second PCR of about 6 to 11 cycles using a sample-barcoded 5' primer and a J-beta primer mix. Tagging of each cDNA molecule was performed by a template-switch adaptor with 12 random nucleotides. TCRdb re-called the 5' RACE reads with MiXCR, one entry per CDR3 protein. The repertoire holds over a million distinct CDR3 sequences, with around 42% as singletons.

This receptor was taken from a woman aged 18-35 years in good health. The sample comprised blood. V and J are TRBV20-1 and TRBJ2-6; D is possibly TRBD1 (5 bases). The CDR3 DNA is TGCAGTGCTCCCAGGACACAAGGGGCCAACGTCCTGACTTTC. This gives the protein CSAPRTQGANVLTF.